This T cell receptor (beta chain) was profiled in a study of CD8 T cells in ankylosing spondylitis listed by TCRdb under 2017. Turning to the overall study: T cell receptor beta repertoires were profiled in healthy donors and ankylosing spondylitis patients so that disease-linked TCR variants could be found. The full study cohort was made up of 20 to 25 ankylosing spondylitis patients and more than 90 healthy donors. Peripheral blood was sampled, and synovial fluid was also collected from ankylosing spondylitis patients. Summary of the overall study and its limitations: Some TCR beta motif variants had previously been reported in synovial fluid and blood of reactive arthritis patients, which suggested common disease-initiation mechanisms. A TCR beta motif made up of several highly homologous amino acid variants appeared to be characteristic of blood from ankylosing spondylitis patients. Significant enrichment of the disease-linked clones was reported in matched synovial fluid samples from ankylosing spondylitis patients. A CD8+ phenotype was shown by the disease-linked clones, which were found at relatively low frequencies in peripheral blood.

The CDR3 goes from the cysteine to the phenylalanine over 15 residues. The kept DNA is CDR3 alone, 45 bases in frame from the first base. From V the trimming removes 4 bases and from J it removes 4 bases, while the gene matches leave 5 bases of the junction unaccounted for. The germline V gene (reference sequence) supplies CDR1 SEHNR and CDR2 FQNEAQ. This clonotype was seen at least ten times. The antigen this receptor binds is unknown. Per-base quality was not reported, and no clone a single base away is much larger than it. The sequencing machine was an Illumina HiSeq 2500. Quantitative 5'-RACE with molecular barcodes was the method used to prepare the TCR beta libraries. The authors' pipeline ran thus. A new computational method, built on a probabilistic model of VDJ rearrangement, was used to identify disease-linked TCR variants. TCRdb reprocessing: public reads trimmed at Q25 with fastp, clones called with MiXCR, in-frame beta chains kept. Rows merge per CDR3 protein into single entries with the most common DNA and genes. The V and J calls shown here were made by TCRdb, not taken from the authors' results. Within this sample are 750,000 to 850,000 distinct CDR3 sequences, with approximately 12% of them counted one time only. The top ten clonotypes cover just over 0.5% of the sample.

This sequence originates from a male donor with ankylosing spondylitis. The sequenced material came from blood, either unsorted or a sorted T cell fraction (not recorded which). In this chain, TRBV7-9 is recombined with TRBJ1-2, with 11 bases aligning to TRBD1. The nucleotides are TGTGCCAGCAGCTCGCATGGGACAGGGGGCTATGGCTACACCTTC. Its protein is CASSSHGTGGYGYTF.